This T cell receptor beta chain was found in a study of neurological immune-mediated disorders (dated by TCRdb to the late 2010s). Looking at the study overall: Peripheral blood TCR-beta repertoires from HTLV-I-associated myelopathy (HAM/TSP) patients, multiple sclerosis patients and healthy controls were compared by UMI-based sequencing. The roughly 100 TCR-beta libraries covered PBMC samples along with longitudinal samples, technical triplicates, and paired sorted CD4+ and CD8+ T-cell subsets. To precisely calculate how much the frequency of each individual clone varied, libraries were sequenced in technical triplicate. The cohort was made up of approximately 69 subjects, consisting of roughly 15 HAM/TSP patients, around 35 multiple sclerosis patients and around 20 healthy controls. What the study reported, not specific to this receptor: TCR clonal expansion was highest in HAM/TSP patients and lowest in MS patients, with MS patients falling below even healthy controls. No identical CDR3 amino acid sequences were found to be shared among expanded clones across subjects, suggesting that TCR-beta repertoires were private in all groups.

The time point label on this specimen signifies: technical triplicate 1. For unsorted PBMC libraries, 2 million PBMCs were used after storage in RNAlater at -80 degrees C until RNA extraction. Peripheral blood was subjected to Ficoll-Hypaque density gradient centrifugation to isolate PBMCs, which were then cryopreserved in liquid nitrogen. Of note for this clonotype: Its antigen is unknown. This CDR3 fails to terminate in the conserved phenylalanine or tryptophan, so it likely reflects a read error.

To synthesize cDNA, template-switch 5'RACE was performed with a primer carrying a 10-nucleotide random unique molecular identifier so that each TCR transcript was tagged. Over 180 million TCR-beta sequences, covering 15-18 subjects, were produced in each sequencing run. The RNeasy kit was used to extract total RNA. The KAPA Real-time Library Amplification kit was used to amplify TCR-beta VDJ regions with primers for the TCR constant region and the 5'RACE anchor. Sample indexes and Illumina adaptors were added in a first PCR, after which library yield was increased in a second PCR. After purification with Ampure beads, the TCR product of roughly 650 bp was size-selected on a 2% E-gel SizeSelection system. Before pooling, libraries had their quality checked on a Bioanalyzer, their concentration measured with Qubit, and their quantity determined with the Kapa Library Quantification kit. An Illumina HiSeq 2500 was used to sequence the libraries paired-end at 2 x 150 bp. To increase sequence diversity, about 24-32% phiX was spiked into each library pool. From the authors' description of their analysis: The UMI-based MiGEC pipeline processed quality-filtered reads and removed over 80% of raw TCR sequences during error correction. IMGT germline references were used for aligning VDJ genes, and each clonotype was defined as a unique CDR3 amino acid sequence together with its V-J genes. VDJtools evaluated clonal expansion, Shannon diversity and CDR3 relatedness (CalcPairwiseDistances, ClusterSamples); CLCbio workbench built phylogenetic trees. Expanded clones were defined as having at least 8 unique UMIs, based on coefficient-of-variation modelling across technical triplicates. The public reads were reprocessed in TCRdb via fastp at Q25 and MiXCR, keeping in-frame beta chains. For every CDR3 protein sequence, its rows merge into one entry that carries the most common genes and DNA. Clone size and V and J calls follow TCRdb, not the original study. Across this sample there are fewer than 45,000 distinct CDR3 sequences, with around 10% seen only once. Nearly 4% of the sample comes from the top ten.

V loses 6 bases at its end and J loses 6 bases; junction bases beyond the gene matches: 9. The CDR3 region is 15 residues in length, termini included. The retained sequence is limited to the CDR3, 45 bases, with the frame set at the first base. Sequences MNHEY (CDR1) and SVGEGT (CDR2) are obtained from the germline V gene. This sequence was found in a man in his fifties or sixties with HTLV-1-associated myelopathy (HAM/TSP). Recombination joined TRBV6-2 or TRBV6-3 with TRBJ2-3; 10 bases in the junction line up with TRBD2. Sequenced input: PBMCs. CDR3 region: CASRSRLAGGDTQYY. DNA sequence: TGTGCCAGCAGATCACGACTAGCGGGCGGTGATACGCAGTATTAT.